One and the same sample provided the 10 T cell receptor beta chains below, sequenced in a study of cytomegalovirus exposure and HLA in healthy donors. PCR amplification relied on 60 Vbeta primers (plus 13 Jbeta primers). The data were produced by immunoSEQ multiplex PCR, yet TCRdb's version contains in-frame clones alone and is incomplete. This table has about 130,000 clones, roughly 82% appearing once. The material sequenced was PBMCs. These receptors all come from a male donor in good health and CMV-seropositive.

Only a few counts were recorded for this clone. The genes are TRBV11-2 and TRBJ1-1; D perhaps matches TRBD1 (6 bases). The CDR3 is 14 residues long. The germline V and J ends were trimmed by 3 bases and 0 bases, with 8 bases remaining between them. The germline V gene has CDR1 SGHAT and CDR2 FQNNGV. CDR3 sequence: CASSLGQLNTEAFF. The CDR3 DNA reads as TGTGCCAGCAGCTTGGGACAACTGAACACTGAAGCTTTCTTT.

This clone was seen just once. The chain recombines TRBV7-9 with TRBJ2-1; D perhaps matches TRBD1 (6 bases). This CDR3 has 15 amino acids. The germline CDR1 and CDR2 sequences are SEHNR and FQNEAQ (reference sequence). The germline V and J ends were trimmed by 5 bases and 2 bases, with 13 bases remaining between them. CDR3 amino acids: CASSLGAGTYNEQFF. CDR3 bases: TGTGCCAGCAGCCTGGGGGCAGGAACCTACAATGAGCAGTTCTTC.

DNA for the CDR3: TGTGCCAGCAAAGGACTATGTAGGTGCAATCAGCCCCAGCATTTT. Residues: CASKGLCRCNQPQHF. The chain is built from TRBV21-1 and TRBJ1-5. TRBV21-1 is given as a pseudogene. CDR3 size: 15 residues.

The V call is TRBV28, the J call TRBJ2-7; 13 bases line up with TRBD2. This CDR3 comprises 19 residues. In germline, CDR1 is MDHEN, CDR2 SYDVKM. The V and J ends lost 2 bases and 2 bases, in that order; junction bases with no gene match: 12. CDR3 DNA: TGTGCCAGCAGTTTAGAGATCGGGACTAGCGGGAAAAGGGCCTACGAGCAGTACTTC. Amino acids: CASSLEIGTSGKRAYEQYF.

The chain couples TRBV5-6 to TRBJ1-1; 7 nucleotides match TRBD1. Germline lookup yields CDR1 SGHDT and CDR2 YYEEEE. The CDR3 runs to 14 residues. Unmatched junction bases numbered 5, after V lost 2 bases and J lost 4 bases. CDR3 DNA sequence: TGTGCCAGCAGCTTCCCACAGGGGACCACTGAAGCTTTCTTT. Amino acid sequence: CASSFPQGTTEAFF.

The chain carries TRBV28 and TRBJ2-7, with 11 positions matching TRBD2. CDR3 length: 15 residues. Per germline, CDR1 MDHEN and CDR2 SYDVKM. Trimming removed 5 bases from V and 3 bases from J; junction bases left unmatched: 6. The chain's CDR3 is CASSTGLAAHYEQYF. Here the CDR3 DNA reads TGTGCCAGCAGTACGGGACTAGCGGCCCACTACGAGCAGTACTTC.

This clone was seen more than once but under ten times. This sequence joins TRBV10-3 and TRBJ2-1; TRBD1 is a possible D gene (5 bases). The CDR3 is 14 residues long. Germline assignment: CDR1 ENHRY and CDR2 SYGVKD. V lost 7 bases, J lost 8 bases, and 18 bases lay in between. The CDR3 region is CAINRSPDGDEQFF. CDR3 sequence (DNA): TGTGCCATCAACAGGTCCCCGGATGGAGATGAGCAGTTCTTC.

This clone is a singleton in its sample. This sequence joins TRBV19 and TRBJ2-1, with 8 bases aligning to TRBD2. The V and J ends lost 5 bases and 2 bases, in that order; junction bases with no gene match: 5. The CDR3 covers 15 residues. CDR1 is LNHDA, CDR2 SQIVND, per germline (reference sequence). This CDR3 is CASSPSGSTYNEQFF. The CDR3 region has the DNA TGTGCCAGTAGTCCGAGCGGGAGTACCTACAATGAGCAGTTCTTC.

This rearrangement joins TRBV29-1 to TRBJ1-1; 9 positions match TRBD1. This CDR3 contains 13 residues. Germline values: CDR1 SQVTM, CDR2 ANQGSEA. Losses at the gene ends were 6 bases for V and 2 bases for J; bases not matched to a gene: 4. The CDR3 coding sequence is TGCAGCGTGGCCACAGGGGGCAACACTGAAGCTTTCTTT. It specifies CSVATGGNTEAFF.

The gene calls are TRBV18 and TRBJ2-5; tentatively, D is TRBD1 (6 bases). V was clipped by 3 bases and J by 4 bases, with 9 bases between them. Germline values: CDR1 KGHSH, CDR2 LQKENI. This CDR3 is 13 amino acids long. The CDR3 reads CASSPGQRETQYF. CDR3 sequence (DNA): TGTGCCAGCTCACCGGGACAACGAGAGACCCAGTACTTC.